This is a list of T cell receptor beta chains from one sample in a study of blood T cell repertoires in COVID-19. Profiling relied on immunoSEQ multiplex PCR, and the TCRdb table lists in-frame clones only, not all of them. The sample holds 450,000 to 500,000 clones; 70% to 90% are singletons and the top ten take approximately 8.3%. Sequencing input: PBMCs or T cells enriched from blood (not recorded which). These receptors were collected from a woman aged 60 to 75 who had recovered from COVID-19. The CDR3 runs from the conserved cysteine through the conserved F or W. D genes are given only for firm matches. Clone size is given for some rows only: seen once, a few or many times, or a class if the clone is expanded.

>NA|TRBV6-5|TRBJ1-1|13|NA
TGTGCCAGCAGTTACGGGGAGGGCACTGAAGCTTTCTTT
CASSYGEGTEAFF
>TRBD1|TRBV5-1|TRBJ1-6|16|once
TGCGCCAGCAGCTTGGCAGGACAGGGGAAGTATTCACCCCTCCACTTT
CASSLAGQGKYSPLHF
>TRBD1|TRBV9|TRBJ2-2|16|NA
TGTGCCAGCAGCCCACGGGACAGAACGAACACCGGGGAGCTGTTTTTT
CASSPRDRTNTGELFF
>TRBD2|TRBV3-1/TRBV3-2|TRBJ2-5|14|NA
TGTGCCAGCAGCCGACGGGGGGGCGAAGAGACCCAGTACTTC
CASSRRGGEETQYF
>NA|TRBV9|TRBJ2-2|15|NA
TGTGCCAGCAGCGTAGGGACATCGAACACCGGGGAGCTGTTTTTT
CASSVGTSNTGELFF
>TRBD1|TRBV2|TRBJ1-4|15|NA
TGTGCCAGCAGTGAACTGGGACAGGGGTATGAAAAACTGTTTTTT
CASSELGQGYEKLFF
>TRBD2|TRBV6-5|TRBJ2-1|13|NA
TGTGCCAGCAGTCGGGGGGGTAACTATGAGCAGTTCTTC
CASSRGGNYEQFF
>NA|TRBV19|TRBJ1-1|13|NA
TGTGCCAGTTCGCAGATTCTGAACACTGAAGCTTTCTTT
CASSQILNTEAFF
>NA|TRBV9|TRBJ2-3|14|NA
TGTGCCAGCAGCGTAGCTGTGTTCACAGATACGCAGTATTTT
CASSVAVFTDTQYF
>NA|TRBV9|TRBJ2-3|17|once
TGTGCCAGCAGCGTAGAACTAGGCTACTTAAAAACAGATACGCAGTATTTT
CASSVELGYLKTDTQYF
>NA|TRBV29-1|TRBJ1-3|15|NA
TGCAGCGTTCAGACAGGACTCCACTCTGGAAACACCATATATTTT
CSVQTGLHSGNTIYF
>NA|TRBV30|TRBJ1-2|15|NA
TGTGCCACCCCCTTGGAAACAGCCACCTCGGATGGCTACACCTTC
CATPLETATSDGYTF
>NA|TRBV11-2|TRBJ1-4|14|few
TGTGCCAGCAGCTTAGGGGGGGGGATCGAAAAACTGTTTTTT
CASSLGGGIEKLFF
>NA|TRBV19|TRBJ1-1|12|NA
TGTGCCAGTAGTATATACAAGACTGAAGCTTTCTTT
CASSIYKTEAFF
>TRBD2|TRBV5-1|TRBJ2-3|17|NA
TGCGCCAGCATGCAGAGGCCAAGCGGGGGGGCCTCAGATACGCAGTATTTT
CASMQRPSGGASDTQYF